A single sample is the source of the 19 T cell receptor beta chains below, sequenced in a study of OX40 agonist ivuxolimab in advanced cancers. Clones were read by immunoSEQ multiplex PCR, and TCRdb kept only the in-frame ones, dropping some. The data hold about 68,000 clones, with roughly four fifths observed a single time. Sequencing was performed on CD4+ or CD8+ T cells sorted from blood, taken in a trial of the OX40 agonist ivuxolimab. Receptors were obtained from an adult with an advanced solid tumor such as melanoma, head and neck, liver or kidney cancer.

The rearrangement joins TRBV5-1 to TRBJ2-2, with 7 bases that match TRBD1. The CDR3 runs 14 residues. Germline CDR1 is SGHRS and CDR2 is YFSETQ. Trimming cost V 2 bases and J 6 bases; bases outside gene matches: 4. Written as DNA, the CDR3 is TGCGCCAGCAGCTTACAGGGGACCGCCGGGGAGCTGTTTTTT. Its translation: CASSLQGTAGELFF. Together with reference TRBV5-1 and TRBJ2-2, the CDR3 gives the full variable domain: KAGVTQTPRYLIKTRGQQVTLSCSPISGHRSVSWYQQTPGQGLQFLFEYFSETQRNKGNFPGRFSGRQFSNSRSEMNVSTLELGDSALYLCASSLQGTAGELFFGEGSRLTVL.

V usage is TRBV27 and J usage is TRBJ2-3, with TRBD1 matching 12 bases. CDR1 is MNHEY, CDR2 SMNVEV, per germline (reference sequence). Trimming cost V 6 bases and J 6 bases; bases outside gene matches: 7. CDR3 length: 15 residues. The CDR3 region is CASRPWDRGQDTQYF. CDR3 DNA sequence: TGTGCCAGCAGACCCTGGGACAGGGGGCAGGATACGCAGTATTTT.

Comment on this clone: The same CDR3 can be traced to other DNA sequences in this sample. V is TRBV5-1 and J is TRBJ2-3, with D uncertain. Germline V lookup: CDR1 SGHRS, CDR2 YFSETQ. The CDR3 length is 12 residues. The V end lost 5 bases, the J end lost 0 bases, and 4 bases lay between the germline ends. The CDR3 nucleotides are TGCGCCAGCAGTCGCAGCACAGATACGCAGTATTTT. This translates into CASSRSTDTQYF.

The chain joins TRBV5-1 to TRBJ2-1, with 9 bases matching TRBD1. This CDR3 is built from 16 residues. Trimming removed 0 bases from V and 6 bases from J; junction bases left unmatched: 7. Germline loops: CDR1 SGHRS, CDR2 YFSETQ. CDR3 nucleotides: TGCGCCAGCAGCTTGGGGCCGGGACAGGGCTTCAATGAGCAGTTCTTC. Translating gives CASSLGPGQGFNEQFF.

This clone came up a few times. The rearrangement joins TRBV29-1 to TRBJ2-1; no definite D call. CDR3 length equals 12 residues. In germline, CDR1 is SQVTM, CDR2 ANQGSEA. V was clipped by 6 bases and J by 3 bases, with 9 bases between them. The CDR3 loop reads CSVRPDYNEQFF. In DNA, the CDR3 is TGCAGCGTCCGACCGGACTACAATGAGCAGTTCTTC.

CDR3 loop: CASSLGLAGFYEQYF. The CDR3 DNA sequence: TGTGCCAGCAGCTTGGGACTAGCGGGTTTCTACGAGCAGTACTTC. The chain recombines TRBV5-4 with TRBJ2-7; the match to TRBD2 covers 10 bases. This CDR3 has 15 residues. After removal of 0 bases from V and 3 bases from J, the junction contained 3 bases not matched to a gene. Germline V gene data show CDR1 as SGHNT and CDR2 as YYREEE (reference sequence).

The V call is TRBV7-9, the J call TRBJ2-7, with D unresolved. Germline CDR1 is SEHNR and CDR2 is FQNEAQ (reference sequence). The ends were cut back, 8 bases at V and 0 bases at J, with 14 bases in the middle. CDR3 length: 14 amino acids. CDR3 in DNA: TGTGCCAGCGGGTCTTTGGGTGGCTCCTACGAGCAGTACTTC. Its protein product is CASGSLGGSYEQYF.

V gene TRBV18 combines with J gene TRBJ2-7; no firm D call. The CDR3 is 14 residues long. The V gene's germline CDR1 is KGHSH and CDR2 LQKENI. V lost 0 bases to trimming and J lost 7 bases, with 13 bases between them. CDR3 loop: CASSPPSQKREQYF. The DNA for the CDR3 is TGTGCCAGCTCACCACCGTCCCAAAAGAGGGAGCAGTACTTC.

The CDR3 nucleotides are TGCGCCAGCACCGGGACAGTGGGCGAAAAACTGTTTTTT. Protein product: CASTGTVGEKLFF. This chain connects TRBV10-2 to TRBJ1-4; 7 positions agree with TRBD1. Looked up from germline, CDR1 is WSHSY and CDR2 is SAAADI. The V segment lost 7 bases and the J segment 8 bases; nucleotides outside the gene matches: 7. This CDR3 comprises 13 residues.

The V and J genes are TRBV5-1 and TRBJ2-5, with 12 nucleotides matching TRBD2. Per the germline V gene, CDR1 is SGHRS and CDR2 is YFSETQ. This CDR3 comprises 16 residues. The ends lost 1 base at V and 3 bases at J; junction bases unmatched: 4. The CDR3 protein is CASSLTSGGPEETQYF. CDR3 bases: TGCGCCAGCAGCTTGACTAGCGGGGGGCCTGAAGAGACCCAGTACTTC.

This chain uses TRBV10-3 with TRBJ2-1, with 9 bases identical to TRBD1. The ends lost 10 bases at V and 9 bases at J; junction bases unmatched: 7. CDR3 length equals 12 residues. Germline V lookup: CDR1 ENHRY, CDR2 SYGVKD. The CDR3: CATGDREGEQFF. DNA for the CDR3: TGTGCCACCGGGGACAGGGAGGGTGAGCAGTTCTTC.

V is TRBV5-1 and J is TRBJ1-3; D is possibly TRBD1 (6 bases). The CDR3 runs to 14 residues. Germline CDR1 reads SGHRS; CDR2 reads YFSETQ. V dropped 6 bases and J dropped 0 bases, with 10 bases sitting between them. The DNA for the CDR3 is TGCGCCAGCACAAAGGGGGGCTCTGGAAACACCATATATTTT. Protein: CASTKGGSGNTIYF.

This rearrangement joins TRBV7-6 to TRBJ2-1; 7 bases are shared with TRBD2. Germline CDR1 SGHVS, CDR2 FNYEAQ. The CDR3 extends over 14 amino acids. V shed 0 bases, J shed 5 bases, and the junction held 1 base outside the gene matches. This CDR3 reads CASSLAGLNNEQFF. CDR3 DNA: TGTGCCAGCAGCTTAGCGGGACTAAACAATGAGCAGTTCTTC.

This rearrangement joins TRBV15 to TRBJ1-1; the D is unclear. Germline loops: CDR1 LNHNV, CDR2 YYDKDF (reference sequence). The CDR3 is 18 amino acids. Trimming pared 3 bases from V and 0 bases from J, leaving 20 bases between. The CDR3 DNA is TGTGCCACCAGCAGGGTAGACTTCAAGGCAGTCATGAACACTGAAGCTTTCTTT. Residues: CATSRVDFKAVMNTEAFF.

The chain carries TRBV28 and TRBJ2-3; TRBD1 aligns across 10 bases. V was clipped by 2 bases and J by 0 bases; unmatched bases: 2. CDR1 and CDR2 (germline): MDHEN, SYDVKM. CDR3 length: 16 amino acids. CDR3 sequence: CASSLTGQGSTDTQYF. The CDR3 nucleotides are TGTGCCAGCAGTTTAACGGGACAGGGGAGCACAGATACGCAGTATTTT.

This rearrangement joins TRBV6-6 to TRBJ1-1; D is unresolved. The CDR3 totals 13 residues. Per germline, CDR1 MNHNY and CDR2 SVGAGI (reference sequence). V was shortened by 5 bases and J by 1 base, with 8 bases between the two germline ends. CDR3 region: CASSRTKNTEAFF. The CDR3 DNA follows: TGTGCCAGCAGTCGTACAAAGAACACTGAAGCTTTCTTT.

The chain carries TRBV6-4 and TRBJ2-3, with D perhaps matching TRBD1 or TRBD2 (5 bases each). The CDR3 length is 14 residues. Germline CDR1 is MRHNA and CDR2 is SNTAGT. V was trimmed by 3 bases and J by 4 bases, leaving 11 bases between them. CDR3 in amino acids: CASSESLGADTQYF. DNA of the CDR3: TGTGCCAGCAGTGAATCTCTGGGGGCAGATACGCAGTATTTT.

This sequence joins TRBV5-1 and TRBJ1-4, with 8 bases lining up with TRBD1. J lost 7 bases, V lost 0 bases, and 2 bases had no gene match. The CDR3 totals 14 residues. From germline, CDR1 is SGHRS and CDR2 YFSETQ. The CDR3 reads CASSLGTGPEKLFF. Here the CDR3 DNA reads TGCGCCAGCAGCTTGGGGACAGGGCCTGAAAAACTGTTTTTT.

The CDR3 region is CASSISLDSHGEQYF. The CDR3 region has the DNA TGTGCCAGTAGTATATCCCTGGACAGCCATGGGGAGCAGTACTTC. The rearrangement uses TRBV19 and TRBJ2-7, with TRBD1 as a possible D gene (6 bases). Germline V gene sequence: CDR1 LNHDA, CDR2 SQIVND (reference sequence). The V end lost 2 bases, the J end lost 7 bases, and 18 bases lay between the germline ends. This CDR3 has 15 residues. Variable domain in full (rest from reference TRBV19 and TRBJ2-7): DGGITQSPKYLFRKEGQNVTLSCEQNLNHDAMYWYRQDPGQGLRLIYYSQIVNDFQKGDIAEGYSVSREKKESFPLTVTSAQKNPTAFYLCASSISLDSHGEQYFGPGTRLTVT.